These T cell receptor beta chains were read from a single sample in a study of T cells after yellow fever vaccination. In TCRdb, the 5' RACE reads were re-called with MiXCR into one record per CDR3 protein. The repertoire includes 620,000 or so distinct CDR3 sequences, 17% of them detected once, and 17% sits in the top ten. This sample comprised PBMCs, obtained 5 to 6 days after the first yellow fever vaccination. All receptors come from a man younger than 35 who received the YFV17D yellow fever vaccine. CDR3s include the opening cysteine and the closing phenylalanine or tryptophan. A D gene is named only where the DNA matches it firmly. The listing skips clone size in some rows; elsewhere it reads once, few, many or a size class.

once,TRBV7-3,-,TRBJ2-5,TGTGCCAGCAGCTTAACGGGCTCGGAGGGGACCCAGTACTTC,CASSLTGSEGTQYF
-,TRBV5-1,TRBD1,TRBJ1-5,TGCGCCAGCAGCTATGGGACAGGGAAAACTCCCCAGCATTTT,CASSYGTGKTPQHF
-,TRBV20-1,-,TRBJ2-3,TGCAGTGCTAACCCTGGGGCTAGCACAGATACGCAGTATTTT,CSANPGASTDTQYF
-,TRBV28,-,TRBJ1-1,TGTGCCAGCAGTTTAACGAGGGCGAACACTGAAGCTTTCTTT,CASSLTRANTEAFF
-,TRBV19,-,TRBJ2-7,TGTGCCAGTAGCTCCCTGGATACTTCCTACGAGCAGTACTTC,CASSSLDTSYEQYF
-,TRBV11-2,-,TRBJ2-7,TGTGCCAGCAGCCCCCAGCGTGAGGAGCAGTACTTC,CASSPQREEQYF
-,TRBV6-1,-,TRBJ2-5,TGTGCCAGCAGTGAAGCGTCTGGAATCCTCGAGGGGGAGACCCAGTACTTC,CASSEASGILEGETQYF
few,TRBV19,TRBD2,TRBJ2-1,TGTGCCAGTAGTATCGCGACTAGCGGGGGGGCGAATGAGCAGTTCTTC,CASSIATSGGANEQFF
-,TRBV7-2,-,TRBJ2-1,TGTGCCAGCAGCTTTGGAGGGAGCTATGAGCAGTTCTTC,CASSFGGSYEQFF
few,TRBV7-8,-,TRBJ1-1,TGTGCCAGCAGCTTAAGGGACGGACTGGCCCCGTACACTGAAGCTTTCTTT,CASSLRDGLAPYTEAFF
many,TRBV5-5,-,TRBJ1-2,TGTGCCAGCAGCTTGGATTATGGCTACACCTTC,CASSLDYGYTF
many,TRBV4-1,TRBD1,TRBJ1-6,TGCGCCAGCAGCTTACAGGGGAATAATTCACCCCTCCACTTT,CASSLQGNNSPLHF
many,TRBV7-2,-,TRBJ2-1,TGTGCCAGCAGCTTCTGGGGGCGCGAGCAGTTCTTC,CASSFWGREQFF
few,TRBV5-1,-,TRBJ2-1,TGCGCCAGCAGTTCTGGGGCCTTGAGCTCCTACAATGAGCAGTTCTTC,CASSSGALSSYNEQFF
few,TRBV2,-,TRBJ2-4,TGTGCCAGCAGTGATTCAGCCAAAAACATTCAGTACTTC,CASSDSAKNIQYF
few,TRBV5-1,-,TRBJ1-1,TGCGCCAGCAGCGGGGGGGGTGGGGGCCTTCGCACTGAAGCTTTCTTT,CASSGGGGGLRTEAFF
-,TRBV6-1,-,TRBJ2-3,TGTGCCAGCAGCCGGACAGTATTGGGCACAGATACGCAGTATTTT,CASSRTVLGTDTQYF
many,TRBV9,-,TRBJ1-1,TGTGCCAGCAGCGTAGTAACGGGTATGAACACTGAAGCTTTCTTT,CASSVVTGMNTEAFF
-,TRBV15,-,TRBJ2-4,TGTGCCACCAGCAGAGATAGGAGGACAGTAACTCTAGCCAAAAACATTCAGTACTTC,CATSRDRRTVTLAKNIQYF
few,TRBV7-2,-,TRBJ2-3,TGTGCCAGCAGCTCTGGACCAGGGTTAGATACGCAGTATTTT,CASSSGPGLDTQYF
-,TRBV10-3,-,TRBJ2-6,TGTGCCATCAGGCAGGTAGCGCAAGCAACTTCTGGGGCCAACGTCCTGACTTTC,CAIRQVAQATSGANVLTF
few,TRBV27,TRBD2,TRBJ2-3,TGTGCCAGCAGTCCGCGACTAGCGGGGGGGCGAAACACAGATACGCAGTATTTT,CASSPRLAGGRNTDTQYF
-,TRBV25-1,-,TRBJ1-2,TGTGCCAGCAGTGAACAAGGGGGTTTTTGGGGCTACACCTTC,CASSEQGGFWGYTF
-,TRBV12-3/TRBV12-4,-,TRBJ2-1,TGTGCCAGCACCACTACCCAGGGTTCAGAAAGCTCCTACAATGAGCAGTTCTTC,CASTTTQGSESSYNEQFF
-,TRBV10-3,-,TRBJ2-1,TGTGCCATCAGTGAGAGGAAAGAGGGGCAGTTCTTC,CAISERKEGQFF
-,TRBV7-9,-,TRBJ2-2,TGTGCCAGCAGACCTCAACAGGGCCCGAACACCGGGGAGCTGTTTTTT,CASRPQQGPNTGELFF
-,TRBV4-1,-,TRBJ1-1,TGCGCCAGCAGCCAAGAAGAGGGCGGGACTGAAGCTTTCTTT,CASSQEEGGTEAFF
few,TRBV20-1,-,TRBJ1-2,TGCAGTGCTCCGATCAGTGGGGGTGGCTACACCTTC,CSAPISGGGYTF
few,TRBV18,-,TRBJ1-4,TGTGCCAGCTCAGTGGGACAACCGGGGGAAAAACTGTTTTTT,CASSVGQPGEKLFF
few,TRBV6-2/TRBV6-3,TRBD1,TRBJ2-4,TGTGCCAGCAGTTACGATGACAGGGGGCAATCCAAAAACATTCAGTACTTC,CASSYDDRGQSKNIQYF
few,TRBV10-3,-,TRBJ1-3,TGTGCCATCAAATCACAGGTCCGCTCTGGAAACACCATATATTTT,CAIKSQVRSGNTIYF
-,TRBV29-1,-,TRBJ2-3,TGCAGCGTTGAAGAACCTAGGGACGGCCAGAAAGATACGCAGTATTTT,CSVEEPRDGQKDTQYF
many,TRBV18,TRBD1,TRBJ1-1,TGTGCCAGCTCACCACAGGGGGCACCGAACACTGAAGCTTTCTTT,CASSPQGAPNTEAFF
few,TRBV5-4,-,TRBJ2-5,TGTGCCAGCAGCTTTGGTGTGGGGAGACAAGAGACCCAGTACTTC,CASSFGVGRQETQYF
-,TRBV4-2,-,TRBJ2-1,TGTGCCAGCAGGCACACCTCCCATGAGCAGTTCTTC,CASRHTSHEQFF
few,TRBV10-3,TRBD1,TRBJ2-5,TGTGCCATCACGGCAGGGGGCCAAGAGACCCAGTACTTC,CAITAGGQETQYF
-,TRBV5-1,-,TRBJ2-7,TGCGCCAGCAGCGCTGGGACTGCGGAGCAGTACTTC,CASSAGTAEQYF